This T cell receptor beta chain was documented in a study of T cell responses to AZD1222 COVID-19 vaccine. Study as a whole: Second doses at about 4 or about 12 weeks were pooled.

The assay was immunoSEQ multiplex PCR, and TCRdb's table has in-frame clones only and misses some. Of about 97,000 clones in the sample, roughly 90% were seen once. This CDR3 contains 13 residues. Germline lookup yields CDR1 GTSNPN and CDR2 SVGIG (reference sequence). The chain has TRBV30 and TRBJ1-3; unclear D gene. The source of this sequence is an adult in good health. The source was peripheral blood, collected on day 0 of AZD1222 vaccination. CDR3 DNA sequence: TGTGCATTGGACTCCAGCTCTGGAAACACCATATATTTT. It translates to CALDSSSGNTIYF.